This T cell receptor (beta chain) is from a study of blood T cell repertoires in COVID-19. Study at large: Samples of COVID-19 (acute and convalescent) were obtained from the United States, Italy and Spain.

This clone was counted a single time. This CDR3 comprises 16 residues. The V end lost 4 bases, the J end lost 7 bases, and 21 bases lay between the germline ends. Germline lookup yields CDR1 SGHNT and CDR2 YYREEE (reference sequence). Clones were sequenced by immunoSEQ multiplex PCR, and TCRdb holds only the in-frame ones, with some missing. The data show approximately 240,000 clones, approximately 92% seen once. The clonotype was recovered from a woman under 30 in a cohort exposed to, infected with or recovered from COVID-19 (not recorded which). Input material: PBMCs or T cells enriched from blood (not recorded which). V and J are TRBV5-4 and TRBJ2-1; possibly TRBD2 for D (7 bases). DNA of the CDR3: TGTGCCAGCAGCCCGGGGGGCGGTGGGGCGAAGAATGAGCAGTTCTTC. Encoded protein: CASSPGGGGAKNEQFF.